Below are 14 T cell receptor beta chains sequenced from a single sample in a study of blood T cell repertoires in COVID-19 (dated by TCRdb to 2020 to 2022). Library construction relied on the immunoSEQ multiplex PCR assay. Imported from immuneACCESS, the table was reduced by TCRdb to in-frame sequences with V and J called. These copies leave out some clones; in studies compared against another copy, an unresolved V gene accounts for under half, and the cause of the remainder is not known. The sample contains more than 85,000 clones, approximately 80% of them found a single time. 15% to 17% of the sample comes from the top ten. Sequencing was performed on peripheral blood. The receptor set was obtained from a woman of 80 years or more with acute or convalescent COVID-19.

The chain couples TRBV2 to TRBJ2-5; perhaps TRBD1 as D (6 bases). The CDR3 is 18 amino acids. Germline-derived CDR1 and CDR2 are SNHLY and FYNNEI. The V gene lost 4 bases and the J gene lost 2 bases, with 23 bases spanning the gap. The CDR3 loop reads CASSGMTLLTGPQETQYF. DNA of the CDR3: TGTGCCAGCAGTGGGATGACGCTTCTAACAGGGCCTCAAGAGACCCAGTACTTC.

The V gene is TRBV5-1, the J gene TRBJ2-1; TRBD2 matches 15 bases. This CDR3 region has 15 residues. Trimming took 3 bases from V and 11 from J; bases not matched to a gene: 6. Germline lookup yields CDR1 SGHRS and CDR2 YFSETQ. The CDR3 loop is CASSSTGTSGRKQFF. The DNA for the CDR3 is TGCGCCAGCAGCTCCACCGGGACTAGCGGGAGGAAGCAGTTCTTC.

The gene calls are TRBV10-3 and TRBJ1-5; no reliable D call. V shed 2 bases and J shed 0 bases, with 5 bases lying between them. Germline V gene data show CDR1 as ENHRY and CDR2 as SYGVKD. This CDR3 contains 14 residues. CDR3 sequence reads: CAISETNSNQPQHF. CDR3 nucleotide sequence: TGTGCCATCAGTGAGACAAATAGCAATCAGCCCCAGCATTTT.

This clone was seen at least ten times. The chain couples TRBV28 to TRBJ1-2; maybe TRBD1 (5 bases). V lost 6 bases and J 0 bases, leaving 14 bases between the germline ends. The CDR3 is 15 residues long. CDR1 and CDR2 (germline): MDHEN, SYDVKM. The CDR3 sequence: CASRAGQPTNYGYTF. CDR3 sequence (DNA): TGTGCCAGCAGGGCCGGACAACCAACTAACTATGGCTACACCTTC.

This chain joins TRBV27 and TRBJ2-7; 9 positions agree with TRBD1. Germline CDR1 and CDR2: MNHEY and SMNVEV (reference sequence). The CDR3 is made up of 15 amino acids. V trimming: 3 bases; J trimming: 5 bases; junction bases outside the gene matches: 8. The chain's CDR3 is CASSLPNRGLHEQYV. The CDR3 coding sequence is TGTGCCAGCAGTTTGCCCAACAGGGGGCTACACGAGCAGTACGTC.

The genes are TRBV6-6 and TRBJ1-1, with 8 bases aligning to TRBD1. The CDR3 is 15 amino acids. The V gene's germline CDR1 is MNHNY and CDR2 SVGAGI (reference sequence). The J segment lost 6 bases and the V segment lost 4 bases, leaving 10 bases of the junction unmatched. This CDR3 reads CASSFSLTGASEAFF. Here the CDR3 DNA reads TGTGCCAGCAGTTTTTCTCTGACAGGGGCGTCTGAAGCTTTCTTT.

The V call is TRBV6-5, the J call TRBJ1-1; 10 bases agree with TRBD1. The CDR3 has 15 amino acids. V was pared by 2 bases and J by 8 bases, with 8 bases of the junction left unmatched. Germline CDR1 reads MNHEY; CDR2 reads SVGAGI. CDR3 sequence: CASSYGGTGAKEAFF. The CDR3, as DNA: TGTGCCAGCAGTTACGGGGGGACAGGGGCCAAGGAAGCTTTCTTT.

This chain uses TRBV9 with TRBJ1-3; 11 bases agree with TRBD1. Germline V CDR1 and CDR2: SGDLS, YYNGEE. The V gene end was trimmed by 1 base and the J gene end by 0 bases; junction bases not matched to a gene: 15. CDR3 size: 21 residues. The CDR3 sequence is CASSVTTGAGQGAFSGNTIYF. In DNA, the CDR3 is TGTGCCAGCAGCGTAACCACGGGGGCAGGACAGGGGGCCTTCTCTGGAAACACCATATATTTT.

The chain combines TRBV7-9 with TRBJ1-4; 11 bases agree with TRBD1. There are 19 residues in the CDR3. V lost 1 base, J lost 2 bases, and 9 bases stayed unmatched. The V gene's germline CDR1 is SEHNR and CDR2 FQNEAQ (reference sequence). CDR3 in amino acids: CASSLGKDRGRRTNEKLFF. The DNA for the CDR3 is TGTGCCAGCAGCTTAGGGAAGGACAGGGGGCGCCGCACTAATGAAAAACTGTTTTTT.

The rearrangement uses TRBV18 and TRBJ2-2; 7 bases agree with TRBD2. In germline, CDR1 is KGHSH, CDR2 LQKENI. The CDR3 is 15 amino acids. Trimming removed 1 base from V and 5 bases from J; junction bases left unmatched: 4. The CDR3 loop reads CASSPRTSGTGELFF. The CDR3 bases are TGTGCCAGCTCACCACGGACTAGTGGGACCGGGGAGCTGTTTTTT.

CDR3: CAISEVLAVSETQYF. Here the CDR3 DNA reads TGTGCCATCAGTGAGGTCCTAGCGGTTTCAGAGACCCAGTACTTC. The rearrangement joins TRBV10-3 to TRBJ2-5; 7 positions agree with TRBD2. Germline CDR1 ENHRY, CDR2 SYGVKD. V lost 2 bases, J lost 4 bases, and 7 bases stayed unmatched. The CDR3 covers 15 residues.

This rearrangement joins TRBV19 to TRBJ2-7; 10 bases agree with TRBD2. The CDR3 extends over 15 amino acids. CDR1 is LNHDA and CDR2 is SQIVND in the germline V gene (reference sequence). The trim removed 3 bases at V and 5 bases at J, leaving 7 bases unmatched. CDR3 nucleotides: TGTGCCAGTAGTATGGCTAGCGGGAGTATCGACGAGCAGTACTTC. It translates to CASSMASGSIDEQYF.

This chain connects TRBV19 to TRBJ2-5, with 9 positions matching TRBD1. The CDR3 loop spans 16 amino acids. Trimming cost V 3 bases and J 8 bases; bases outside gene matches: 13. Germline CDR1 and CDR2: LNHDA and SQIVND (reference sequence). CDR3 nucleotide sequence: TGTGCCAGTAGTATGCGGGACAGGGTCGCAGAAAGTACCCAGTACTTC. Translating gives CASSMRDRVAESTQYF.

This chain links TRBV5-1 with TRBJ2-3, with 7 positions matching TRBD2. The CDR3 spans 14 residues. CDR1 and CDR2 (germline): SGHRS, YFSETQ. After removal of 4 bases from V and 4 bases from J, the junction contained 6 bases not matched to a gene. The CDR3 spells CASSLGLGSDTQYF. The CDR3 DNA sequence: TGCGCCAGCAGCCTCGGACTAGGTTCAGATACGCAGTATTTT.